The 6 T cell receptor beta chains listed next were all sequenced from one sample in a study of blood T cell repertoires in COVID-19. The table came from immunoSEQ multiplex PCR; TCRdb's copy has only in-frame clones and leaves some out. The sample shows around 110,000 clones, around four fifths of them seen only once. Sequencing was performed on peripheral blood. These receptors all come from a young man with acute or convalescent COVID-19.

As for this clone: The junction does not match germline at one end; this may be a read error. The chain carries TRBV7-7 and TRBJ2-1; 13 bases are a match to TRBD2. CDR1 is SSHAT and CDR2 is FNYEAQ in the germline V gene (reference sequence). CDR3 size: 15 residues. In DNA form, the CDR3 reads TGTGCTAGCAGCCTCGGACTAGCGGGAGCAGGTGAGCAGTTCTTC. Translated, it gives CASSLGLAGAGEQFF.

This rearrangement joins TRBV4-1 to TRBJ2-2; D possibly corresponds to TRBD2 (5 bases). Germline loops: CDR1 MGHRA, CDR2 YSYEKL. The V end lost 1 base, the J end lost 5 bases, and 5 bases lay between the germline ends. The CDR3 sequence is 13 residues long. This chain's CDR3 is CASSQGGTGELFF. CDR3 nucleotide sequence: TGCGCCAGCAGCCAAGGAGGGACCGGGGAGCTGTTTTTT.

The chain employs TRBV7-6 and TRBJ1-2, with 10 bases aligning to TRBD1. There are 15 residues in the CDR3. Germline CDR1 reads SGHVS; CDR2 reads FNYEAQ. J was trimmed by 6 bases and V by 1 base; bases with no gene match: 5. The chain's CDR3 is CASSLGQGAGNGYTF. As DNA, the CDR3 is TGTGCCAGCAGCTTAGGACAGGGGGCGGGTAATGGCTACACCTTC.

Written as DNA, the CDR3 is TGTGCCAGCAGCGTCCTAGCGGGGGATATCTCTGGGGCCAACGTCCTGACTTTC. It yields the protein CASSVLAGDISGANVLTF. V and J are TRBV9 and TRBJ2-6; 10 bases agree with TRBD2. The CDR3 is 18 amino acids. Germline V gives CDR1 SGDLS, CDR2 YYNGEE. V shed 2 bases and J 0 bases; nucleotides not matched to a gene: 5.

The chain carries TRBV6-5 and TRBJ1-2; D perhaps matches TRBD1 (5 bases). Trimming shortened V by 4 bases and J by 4 bases, and 13 bases separated the two germline ends. Germline loops: CDR1 MNHEY, CDR2 SVGAGI. This CDR3 has 14 residues. CDR3 amino acids: CASSFNGAAYGYTF. Written as DNA, the CDR3 is TGTGCCAGCAGTTTTAATGGGGCAGCCTATGGCTACACCTTC.

The chain is built from TRBV11-2 and TRBJ2-3, with 10 positions matching TRBD2. CDR1 SGHAT and CDR2 FQNNGV come from the germline V gene. Trimming cost V 5 bases and J 5 bases; bases outside gene matches: 10. The CDR3 runs 16 residues. Here the CDR3 reads CASSREVGLALDTQYF. The CDR3 DNA reads TGTGCCAGCAGCCGAGAAGTGGGACTAGCGTTAGATACGCAGTATTTT.